These 22 T cell receptor beta chains originate from one sample sequenced in a study of blood T cell repertoires in COVID-19. Data came from immunoSEQ multiplex PCR; TCRdb stores just in-frame clones and leaves some out. The table shows 150,000 to 160,000 clones, with approximately 86% occurring only once. The sequenced material came from peripheral blood. All receptors derive from a woman between 65 and 79 years old with acute or convalescent COVID-19.

This clone was detected only a few times. CDR3 nucleotide sequence: TGTGCCAGCAGTGAAAAGGGCCTAGCGGCTACCCATCTTTACTTC. Translation: CASSEKGLAATHLYF. The genes are TRBV2 and TRBJ2-5, with TRBD2 matching 7 bases. From germline, CDR1 is SNHLY and CDR2 FYNNEI. The CDR3 has 15 residues. J gave up 14 bases and V 2 bases, and 17 bases lay outside the gene matches.

The V call is TRBV28, the J call TRBJ2-7; D remains unclear. Looked up from germline, CDR1 is MDHEN and CDR2 is SYDVKM. The CDR3 is 13 residues long. V was trimmed by 6 bases and J by 6 bases, leaving 15 bases between them. The CDR3 DNA reads TGTGCCAGCAGCCAACCACTTACCCGCGAGCAGTACGTC. This sequence encodes CASSQPLTREQYV.

As for this clone: Germline is not matched at one junction end, which may reflect a read error. The rearrangement joins TRBV9 to TRBJ2-5; 9 bases map to TRBD2. Germline V gene sequence: CDR1 SGDLS, CDR2 YYNGEE. The CDR3 sequence is 17 residues long. The CDR3 region has the DNA TGTCCCAGCAGCGTACGGGGGCGCGGGGGGGCCCAAGAGACCCAGTACTTC. It codes for CPSSVRGRGGAQETQYF.

The chain employs TRBV6-1 and TRBJ2-5, with 14 bases matching TRBD2. Germline V gene sequence: CDR1 MNHNS, CDR2 SASEGT. The CDR3 contains 19 residues. Trimming took 4 bases from V and 0 from J; bases not matched to a gene: 10. The CDR3 here is CASSVQGLAGAVYQETQYF. CDR3 DNA: TGTGCCAGCAGTGTACAGGGACTAGCGGGGGCCGTGTACCAAGAGACCCAGTACTTC.

This clone was observed a single time. The chain uses TRBV12-5 and TRBJ2-2; 11 nucleotides match TRBD2. The trim removed 5 bases at V and 0 bases at J, leaving 8 bases unmatched. The CDR3 spans 18 residues. The germline CDR1 and CDR2 sequences are LGHNT and FRNRAP. The chain's CDR3 is CASGPIAGGPPNTGELFF. CDR3 DNA sequence: TGTGCTAGTGGTCCTATAGCGGGGGGGCCCCCGAACACCGGGGAGCTGTTTTTT.

This rearrangement joins TRBV19 to TRBJ2-5, with 7 bases lining up with TRBD1. CDR3 length equals 15 residues. Germline-derived CDR1 and CDR2 are LNHDA and SQIVND (reference sequence). V gave up 10 bases and J gave up 1 base; unmatched junction bases: 12. Here the CDR3 reads CATRRDRAIQETQYF. The CDR3 DNA is TGTGCCACCAGGCGAGACAGGGCTATCCAAGAGACCCAGTACTTC.

The chain has TRBV7-9 and TRBJ2-2, with 14 bases matching TRBD2. CDR1 SEHNR and CDR2 FQNEAQ come from the germline V gene (reference sequence). There are 18 residues in the CDR3. The J segment lost 5 bases and the V segment lost 5 bases, leaving 10 bases of the junction unmatched. CDR3 nucleotides: TGTGCCAGCAGCATATGGACTAGCGGGGGGTTAAGGACCGGGGAGCTGTTTTTT. Its protein is CASSIWTSGGLRTGELFF.

The DNA of the CDR3 is TGTGCCAGCAGCTACCGGCAGGACTCCTACGAGCAGTACTTC. It specifies CASSYRQDSYEQYF. The chain employs TRBV5-4 and TRBJ2-7; D unclear. The ends were cut back, 3 bases at V and 0 bases at J, with 10 bases in the middle. CDR1 and CDR2 from the germline V gene are SGHNT and YYREEE (reference sequence). The length of the CDR3 is 14 residues. Together with reference TRBV5-4 and TRBJ2-7, the CDR3 gives the full variable domain: ETGVTQSPTHLIKTRGQQVTLRCSSQSGHNTVSWYQQALGQGPQFIFQYYREEENGRGNFPPRFSGLQFPNYSSELNVNALELDDSALYLCASSYRQDSYEQYFGPGTRLTVT.

The chain joins TRBV21-1 to TRBJ2-7; the D call of TRBD1 is as the table states it, not checked on the DNA. TRBV21-1 is a pseudogene segment. CDR3 size: 17 residues. The CDR3 bases are TGTGCCAGCAGCACCACCGCCGTGAGACAGGTCACCTACGAGCAGTACGTC. Protein product: CASSTTAVRQVTYEQYV.

V is TRBV3-1 (or the pseudogene TRBV3-2) and J is TRBJ1-3; D unclear. Germline V CDR1 and CDR2: LGHDT, YNNKEL (reference sequence). The V end lost 1 base, the J end lost 4 bases, and 8 bases lay between the germline ends. This CDR3 contains 14 residues. As DNA, the CDR3 is TGTGCCAGCAGCCAAGCAGGATTCGGAAACACCATATATTTT. Its protein product is CASSQAGFGNTIYF.

This clone has only a few counts. The chain uses TRBV9 and TRBJ2-2; 7 bases agree with TRBD2. The length of the CDR3 is 13 residues. CDR1 and CDR2 from the germline V gene are SGDLS and YYNGEE. The V gene end was trimmed by 8 bases and the J gene end by 4 bases; junction bases not matched to a gene: 5. The CDR3 spells CASRGGATGELFF. As DNA, the CDR3 is TGTGCCAGTAGGGGAGGGGCCACCGGGGAGCTGTTTTTT. Complete variable domain (other parts from reference TRBV9 and TRBJ2-2): DSGVTQTPKHLITATGQRVTLRCSPRSGDLSVYWYQQSLDQGLQFLIQYYNGEERAKGNILERFSAQQFPDLHSELNLSSLELGDSALYFCASRGGATGELFFGEGSRLTVL.

The chain has TRBV29-1 and TRBJ1-1; 8 nucleotides align to TRBD1. From germline, CDR1 is SQVTM and CDR2 ANQGSEA. V trimming: 6 bases; J trimming: 7 bases; junction bases outside the gene matches: 22. The CDR3 length is 17 residues. CDR3 nucleotides: TGCAGCGTCCCAAAAGGGGCAGGGGGCGCGGATTATGGTGAAGCTTTCTTT. Translation gives CSVPKGAGGADYGEAFF.

The genes are TRBV7-2 and TRBJ2-1, with 12 bases fitting TRBD2. Germline V CDR1 and CDR2: SGHTA, FQGNSA. This CDR3 comprises 17 residues. J lost 1 base, V lost 3 bases, and 4 bases had no gene match. The DNA for the CDR3 is TGTGCCAGCAGCTTCTCCGGGACTAGCGGGTCCTACAATGAGCAGTTCTTC. Translation gives CASSFSGTSGSYNEQFF.

This clone appeared a single time. The V gene is TRBV2, the J gene TRBJ2-7; TRBD1 aligns across 7 bases. The germline V gene encodes CDR1 SNHLY and CDR2 FYNNEI. Trimming at V came to 4 bases and at J to 3 bases, leaving 12 bases not matched to a gene. The CDR3 extends over 16 amino acids. The CDR3 here is CASSAMGRQGLYEQYV. The DNA for the CDR3 is TGTGCCAGCAGTGCGATGGGGCGACAGGGCCTCTACGAGCAGTACGTC.

The gene calls are TRBV18 and TRBJ1-4; D is unclear. Germline V gene lookup returns CDR1 KGHSH and CDR2 LQKENI. V was cut by 3 bases and J by 5 bases, with 7 bases left in between. CDR3 size: 13 residues. The CDR3 protein is CASSPGANEKLFF. For the CDR3, the DNA is TGTGCCAGCTCACCGGGCGCAAATGAAAAACTGTTTTTT.

The chain combines TRBV5-6 with TRBJ2-3, with 7 nucleotides matching TRBD1. V lost 3 bases and J lost 4; bases outside the gene matches: 2. This CDR3 is built from 13 residues. In germline, CDR1 is SGHDT, CDR2 YYEEEE. The CDR3 DNA sequence: TGTGCCAGCAGCTATACAGGGGCAGATACGCAGTATTTT. The encoded protein is CASSYTGADTQYF.

The chain recombines TRBV6-2 or TRBV6-3 with TRBJ1-5; TRBD1 aligns across 8 bases. This CDR3 region has 20 residues. V shed 6 bases, J shed 0 bases, and the junction held 19 bases outside the gene matches. The germline gives CDR1 MNHEY, CDR2 SVGEGT. CDR3 bases: TGTGCCAGCAGCCTACTCTCCCGACAGGGGCACCCATATAGCAATCAGCCCCAGCATTTT. Amino acid sequence: CASSLLSRQGHPYSNQPQHF.

J is TRBJ2-2 and V is TRBV18; a weak D match, TRBD2 (6 bases). V was shortened by 1 base and J by 4 bases, with 16 bases between the two germline ends. Per the germline V gene, CDR1 is KGHSH and CDR2 is LQKENI. CDR3 size: 17 residues. In nucleotides, the CDR3 is TGTGCCAGCTCACCACGGCCAGCGGGCGGGCTCACCGGGGAGCTGTTTTTT. Amino acids: CASSPRPAGGLTGELFF.

V and J are TRBV6-1 and TRBJ2-5, with D perhaps matching TRBD1 (5 bases). V was shortened by 1 base and J by 5 bases, with 14 bases between the two germline ends. Germline CDR1 reads MNHNS; CDR2 reads SASEGT. The CDR3 sequence is 15 residues long. The chain's CDR3 is CASSEGPGQGETQYF. The CDR3 coding sequence is TGTGCCAGCAGTGAAGGGCCAGGGCAGGGTGAGACCCAGTACTTC.

The chain uses TRBV5-5 and TRBJ1-2; tentatively, D is TRBD1 (6 bases). CDR1 and CDR2 (germline): SGHKS, YYEKEE (reference sequence). The CDR3 sequence is 16 residues long. V gave up 3 bases and J gave up 8 bases, with 23 bases separating them. This CDR3 is CASSSEPGAATWGYTF. The CDR3 bases are TGTGCCAGCAGCTCAGAACCAGGGGCCGCCACTTGGGGCTACACCTTC.

With regard to this clone: The sample has other DNA sequences that encode this CDR3 too. The chain is built from TRBV5-6 and TRBJ1-5; D gene ambiguous. Germline V CDR1 and CDR2: SGHDT, YYEEEE. The CDR3 length is 14 residues. Trimming pared 0 bases from V and 1 base from J, leaving 5 bases between. CDR3 in DNA: TGTGCCAGCAGCTTGGGGGCCAGCAATCAGCCCCAGCATTTT. Protein sequence: CASSLGASNQPQHF.

The gene calls are TRBV10-2 and TRBJ1-3, with D possibly being TRBD1 (5 bases). Trimming pared 6 bases from V and 4 bases from J, leaving 10 bases between. Germline CDR1 and CDR2: WSHSY and SAAADI. The CDR3 is made up of 13 amino acids. CDR3 sequence (DNA): TGCGCCAGCAGATCAGGGTCAGGAAACACCATATATTTT. Protein sequence: CASRSGSGNTIYF.